The present T cell receptor (beta chain) was sequenced within a study of brain T cells in children with intractable seizures. A remark on this clone: Its matching antigen is unknown.

Broader study findings: Viral specificity was inferred only from CDR3 similarity; HCMV serostatus was unknown. Pre-surgery blood may have been undersampled, hiding some clones.

The CDR3 extends over 15 amino acids. V shed 7 bases and J shed 0 bases, with 12 bases lying between them. The germline CDR1 and CDR2 sequences are MGHDK and SYGVNS. Using immunoSEQ multiplex PCR, the repertoire was profiled, and TCRdb retains in-frame clones only, with some absent. This table holds about 340,000 clones, over 90% found once. Sample time point: blood from clinic visit 5 months post-surgery; TSC patient then seizure free. The sequenced cases were selected for having the highest brain T cell transcript signatures. Pre-surgery treatment included at least one anti-epileptic drug. The V and J genes are TRBV25-1 and TRBJ2-2; D remains unclear. The TCR sequence derives from a boy in the first two years of life with tuberous sclerosis and intractable seizures. Specimen: peripheral blood, collected roughly 5 months after surgery. The CDR3 nucleotides read TGTGCCAGCAAAAGTAGCCAGACGAACACCGGGGAGCTGTTTTTT. Encoded protein: CASKSSQTNTGELFF.